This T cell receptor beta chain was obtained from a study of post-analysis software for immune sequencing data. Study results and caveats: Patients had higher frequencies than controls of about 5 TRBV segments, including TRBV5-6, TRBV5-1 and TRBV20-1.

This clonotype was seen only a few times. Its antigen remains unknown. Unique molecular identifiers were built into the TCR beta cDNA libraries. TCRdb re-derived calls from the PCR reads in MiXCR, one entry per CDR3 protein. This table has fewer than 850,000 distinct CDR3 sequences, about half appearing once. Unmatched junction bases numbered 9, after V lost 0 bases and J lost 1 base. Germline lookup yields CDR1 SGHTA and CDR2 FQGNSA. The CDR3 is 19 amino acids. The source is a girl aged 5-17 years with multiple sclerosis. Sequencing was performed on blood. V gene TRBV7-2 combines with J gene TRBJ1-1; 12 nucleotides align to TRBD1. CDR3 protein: CASSLALRDRGRENTEAFF. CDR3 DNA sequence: TGTGCCAGCAGCTTAGCACTCCGGGACAGGGGGCGAGAGAACACTGAAGCTTTCTTT.